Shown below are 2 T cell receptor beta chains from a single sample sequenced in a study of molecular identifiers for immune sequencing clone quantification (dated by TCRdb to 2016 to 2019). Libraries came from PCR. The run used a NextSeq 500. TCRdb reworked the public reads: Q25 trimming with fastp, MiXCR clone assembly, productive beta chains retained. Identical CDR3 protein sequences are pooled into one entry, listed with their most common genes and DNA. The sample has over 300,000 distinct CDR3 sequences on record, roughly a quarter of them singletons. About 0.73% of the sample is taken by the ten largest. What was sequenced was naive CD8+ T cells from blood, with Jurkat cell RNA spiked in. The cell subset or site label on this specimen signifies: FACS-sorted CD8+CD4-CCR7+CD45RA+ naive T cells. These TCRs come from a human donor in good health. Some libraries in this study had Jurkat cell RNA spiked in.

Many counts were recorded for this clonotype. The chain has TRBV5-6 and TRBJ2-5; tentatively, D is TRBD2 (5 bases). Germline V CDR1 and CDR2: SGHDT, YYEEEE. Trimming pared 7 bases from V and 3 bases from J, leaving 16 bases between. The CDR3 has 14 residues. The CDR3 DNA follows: TGTGCCAGCGGACTTGGTAGTCAGGAAGAGACCCAGTACTTC. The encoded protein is CASGLGSQEETQYF.

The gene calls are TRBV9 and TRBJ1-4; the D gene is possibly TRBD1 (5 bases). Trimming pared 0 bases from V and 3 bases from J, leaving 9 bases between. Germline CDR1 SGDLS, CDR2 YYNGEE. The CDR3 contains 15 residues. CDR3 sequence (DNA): TGTGCCAGCAGCGTAGCAGGGTCTCCTAATGAAAAACTGTTTTTT. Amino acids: CASSVAGSPNEKLFF.